Below are 27 T cell receptor beta chains sequenced from a single sample in a study of metastatic and nonmetastatic thyroid tumors. TCRdb reassembled clones from the PCR reads with MiXCR. The sample contains around 12,000 clones, around 31% of which appear only once. Thyroid surgery had not been preceded by any treatment in any patient. The sample comprised tumor tissue. These receptors all stem from a female donor with papillary thyroid cancer or a benign thyroid nodule (not recorded which). Some clones in this sample may be carry-over from other donors' samples.

In this sample, this clone is medium-sized. In nucleotides, the CDR3 is TGTGCCACCAGTGGGGGAGGGGCCTATGGCTACACCTTC. Its translation: CATSGGGAYGYTF. The rearrangement uses TRBV24-1 and TRBJ1-2, with D possibly matching TRBD1 (5 bases). Germline CDR1 reads KGHDR; CDR2 reads SFDVKD. Trimming stripped 5 bases from V and 4 bases from J, with 10 bases between. This CDR3 has 13 amino acids.

In this sample, this clone is medium-sized. Germline and junction disagree at one end, which may indicate a read error. The chain combines TRBV19 with TRBJ2-7; D gene unclear. This CDR3 comprises 13 residues. CDR1 is LNHDA and CDR2 is SQIVND in the germline V gene (reference sequence). The CDR3 bases are TGTGCCAGTAGTTCACGTTCCTCCTCCGAGCAGTACTTC. The encoded protein is CASSSRSSSEQYF.

The V and J genes are TRBV18 and TRBJ2-7; D is uncertain. Germline values: CDR1 KGHSH, CDR2 LQKENI. V shed 3 bases and J shed 12 bases, with 18 bases lying between them. This CDR3 comprises 13 residues. CDR3 region: CASSPDETPRPYF. The CDR3, as DNA: TGTGCCAGCTCACCGGATGAGACCCCTAGGCCGTACTTC.

V gene TRBV11-2 combines with J gene TRBJ2-1, with 7 bases lining up with TRBD2. The J segment lost 4 bases and the V segment lost 3 bases, leaving 6 bases of the junction unmatched. The CDR3 consists of 15 residues. Germline CDR1 is SGHAT and CDR2 is FQNNGV. DNA of the CDR3: TGTGCCAGCAGCTTCGGCGGGAGAGGATACAATGAGCAGTTCTTC. Protein product: CASSFGGRGYNEQFF.

There are a few counts of this clone. The chain employs TRBV6-1 and TRBJ2-7; TRBD1 or TRBD2 may be the D gene (5 bases each). The germline V gene has CDR1 MNHNS and CDR2 SASEGT. The CDR3 is 15 amino acids. The V end lost 3 bases, the J end lost 2 bases, and 14 bases lay between the germline ends. CDR3 DNA sequence: TGTGCCAGCAGTGACCCGACGAGGGGCACCTACGAGCAGTACTTC. Its translation: CASSDPTRGTYEQYF.

Only a few counts were recorded for this clone. The chain links TRBV6-1 to TRBJ2-5; D is perhaps TRBD1 or TRBD2 (6 bases each). The germline V gene has CDR1 MNHNS and CDR2 SASEGT. The V gene lost 4 bases and the J gene lost 5 bases, with 14 bases spanning the gap. The CDR3 sequence is 14 residues long. This CDR3 is CASSGGAVGETQYF. CDR3 sequence (DNA): TGTGCCAGCAGTGGGGGGGCGGTTGGGGAGACCCAGTACTTC.

This clone was found a few times. This chain uses TRBV6-1 with TRBJ1-2; 10 bases are a match to TRBD1. With 6 bases clipped from V and 0 bases from J, the junction kept 7 bases outside the gene matches. CDR3 size: 16 residues. Per the germline V gene, CDR1 is MNHNS and CDR2 is SASEGT. CDR3 coding DNA: TGTGCCAGCAGCTCGACAGGGGGCGGAACTAACTATGGCTACACCTTC. Translation gives CASSSTGGGTNYGYTF.

Note on this clone: One end of the junction is discordant with germline, which a read error may explain. The V gene is TRBV6-1, the J gene TRBJ2-7; TRBD2 might be the D (5 bases). From germline, CDR1 is MNHNS and CDR2 SASEGT. The CDR3 is made up of 13 amino acids. Here the CDR3 DNA reads TGTGCCAGCAGTGAAGAGGGCGGAGGAGCCGTTGGCTTC. Amino acids: CASSEEGGGAVGF.

This clone is categorized as medium-sized (0.01 to 0.1%). The J gene is TRBJ1-2, the V gene TRBV9, with unresolved D. The germline V gene has CDR1 SGDLS and CDR2 YYNGEE. The length of the CDR3 is 12 residues. Trimming removed 0 bases at V and 4 bases at J, with 4 bases between. CDR3 sequence: CASSVEGYGYTF. The CDR3 nucleotides read TGTGCCAGCAGCGTAGAAGGCTATGGCTACACCTTC.

This clone is medium-sized. The rearrangement uses TRBV2 and TRBJ2-3; TRBD2 matches 7 bases. The J segment lost 2 bases and the V segment lost 7 bases, leaving 9 bases of the junction unmatched. This CDR3 region has 15 residues. Germline V gives CDR1 SNHLY, CDR2 FYNNEI. The CDR3 loop is CASKKWGGPTDTQYF. In nucleotides, the CDR3 is TGTGCCAGCAAGAAGTGGGGGGGTCCCACAGATACGCAGTATTTT.

By proportion, this clone is medium-sized (0.01 to 0.1%). The chain uses TRBV6-2 or TRBV6-3 and TRBJ2-3; D gene unclear. The V and J ends lost 5 bases and 3 bases respectively, with 6 bases between them. Germline loops: CDR1 MNHEY, CDR2 SVGEGT. The CDR3 extends over 12 amino acids. The CDR3 DNA is TGTGCCAGCAGTGTTACGACAGATACGCAGTATTTT. It translates to CASSVTTDTQYF.

This chain links TRBV5-1 with TRBJ1-2; D may be TRBD1 (5 bases). This CDR3 spans 14 amino acids. Germline lookup yields CDR1 SGHRS and CDR2 YFSETQ. Trimming left V 1 base short and J 8 bases short, with 15 bases between. The CDR3, as DNA: TGCGCCAGCAGCTTGACGACAGAGGCAGGGGGCTACACCTTC. Amino acid sequence: CASSLTTEAGGYTF. Supplemented by reference TRBV5-1 and TRBJ1-2, the full variable domain reads KAGVTQTPRYLIKTRGQQVTLSCSPISGHRSVSWYQQTPGQGLQFLFEYFSETQRNKGNFPGRFSGRQFSNSRSEMNVSTLELGDSALYLCASSLTTEAGGYTFGSGTRLTVV.

The V gene is TRBV7-8, the J gene TRBJ2-2; tentatively, D is TRBD1 (5 bases). The V and J ends lost 5 bases and 1 base respectively, with 11 bases between them. From germline, CDR1 is SGHVS and CDR2 FQNEAQ. The CDR3 has 15 residues. Written as DNA, the CDR3 is TGTGCCAGCAGCCGATTCACAGGGAACACCGGGGAGCTGTTTTTT. Amino acids: CASSRFTGNTGELFF.

This clone was recorded a few times. The rearrangement links TRBV6-1 to TRBJ2-3; 7 bases fit TRBD1. This CDR3 contains 15 residues. Trimming took 4 bases from V and 3 from J; bases not matched to a gene: 7. Germline V gene data show CDR1 as MNHNS and CDR2 as SASEGT. CDR3 residues: CASSVLDRETDTQYF. The CDR3, as DNA: TGTGCCAGCAGTGTCCTCGACAGGGAAACAGATACGCAGTATTTT.

This clone was counted a single time. V usage is TRBV11-2 and J usage is TRBJ2-3, with D possibly TRBD2 on 6 matching bases. Trimming took 5 bases from V and 6 from J, leaving 18 bases between them. The CDR3 loop spans 15 amino acids. Per the germline V gene, CDR1 is SGHAT and CDR2 is FQNNGV. CDR3 sequence reads: CASSQTRLAQDTQYF. The CDR3 DNA follows: TGTGCCAGCAGCCAGACTAGATTAGCACAGGATACGCAGTATTTT. Complete variable domain (other parts from reference TRBV11-2 and TRBJ2-3): EAGVAQSPRYKIIEKRQSVAFWCNPISGHATLYWYQQILGQGPKLLIQFQNNGVVDDSQLPKDRFSAERLKGVDSTLKIQPAKLEDSAVYLCASSQTRLAQDTQYFGPGTRLTVL.

This clone appeared many times. The V and J genes are TRBV19 and TRBJ2-1; 7 positions match TRBD2. The CDR3 sequence is 18 residues long. Germline loops: CDR1 LNHDA, CDR2 SQIVND (reference sequence). V lost 1 base, J lost 0 bases, and 9 bases stayed unmatched. DNA of the CDR3: TGTGCCAGTAGTATAGCTCGAGCTAGCGGAAGCTCCTACAATGAGCAGTTCTTC. Amino acids: CASSIARASGSSYNEQFF.

Ten or more counts support this clone. The genes are TRBV10-1 and TRBJ2-3; D unresolved. The CDR3 spans 14 residues. The germline CDR1 and CDR2 sequences are WNHNN and SYGVQD (reference sequence). Trimming cost V 4 bases and J 2 bases, with 10 bases left between them. The CDR3, as DNA: TGCGCCAGCAGTGGTGAGCGAGACACAGATACGCAGTATTTT. Translated, it gives CASSGERDTDTQYF.

Relative to its sample, this clone is medium-sized. V usage is TRBV9 and J usage is TRBJ2-3; D gene uncertain. From germline, CDR1 is SGDLS and CDR2 YYNGEE. The CDR3 runs to 14 residues. Trimming took off 0 bases at V and 6 bases at J, with 11 bases between the two ends. Written as DNA, the CDR3 is TGTGCCAGCAGCGTAGTTGGCTTTCACGATACGCAGTATTTT. The encoded protein is CASSVVGFHDTQYF.

V usage is TRBV7-2 and J usage is TRBJ2-7; a weak D match, TRBD1 (5 bases). Germline assignment: CDR1 SGHTA and CDR2 FQGNSA. This CDR3 has 15 amino acids. V was shortened by 4 bases and J by 3 bases, with 16 bases between the two germline ends. CDR3: CASSSSNPGYYEQYF. The CDR3 DNA sequence: TGTGCCAGCAGCTCCAGTAACCCAGGGTACTACGAGCAGTACTTC.

In its sample, this clone ranks as large. The V gene is TRBV6-2 or TRBV6-3, the J gene TRBJ1-1, with a weak D call TRBD1 (5 bases). The CDR3 spans 12 residues. Trimming took off 7 bases at V and 7 bases at J, with 13 bases between the two ends. CDR1 and CDR2 from the germline V gene are MNHEY and SVGEGT. This chain's CDR3 is CASTLRDGEAFF. CDR3 in DNA: TGTGCCAGCACTCTGCGGGACGGTGAAGCTTTCTTT.

This clone occurred many times. This chain joins TRBV30 and TRBJ1-1, with TRBD1 matching over 7 bases. This CDR3 is 13 amino acids long. Per germline, CDR1 GTSNPN and CDR2 SVGIG (reference sequence). J lost 5 bases, V lost 3 bases, and 6 bases had no gene match. CDR3 in amino acids: CAWRGYRGTEAFF. The DNA of the CDR3 is TGTGCCTGGAGGGGATACAGGGGTACTGAAGCTTTCTTT.

This clone was observed at least ten times. This chain joins TRBV3-1 and TRBJ2-6; D is possibly TRBD2 (6 bases). Germline V gene data show CDR1 as LGHDT and CDR2 as YNNKEL (reference sequence). The CDR3 has 15 residues. Trimming left V 4 bases short and J 4 bases short, with 11 bases between. The CDR3 nucleotides are TGTGCCAGCAGCCCCGGAGGGGTCGGGGCCAACGTCCTGACTTTC. It encodes CASSPGGVGANVLTF.

The V and J genes are TRBV20-1 and TRBJ2-1; 10 bases agree with TRBD2. The CDR3 runs 15 residues. Germline CDR1 is DFQATT and CDR2 is SNEGSKA (reference sequence). V lost 5 bases, J lost 10 bases, and 14 bases stayed unmatched. The CDR3 is CSAASASGSLGEQFF. Here the CDR3 DNA reads TGCAGTGCTGCCTCGGCTAGCGGGAGTCTCGGGGAGCAGTTCTTC.

The CDR3 sequence: CASSFGSQETQYF. In nucleotides, the CDR3 is TGTGCCAGCAGTTTCGGGTCCCAAGAGACCCAGTACTTC. This chain uses TRBV27 with TRBJ2-5; the D is unclear. V lost 3 bases to trimming and J lost 1 base, with 6 bases between them. Germline V gene sequence: CDR1 MNHEY, CDR2 SMNVEV (reference sequence). The CDR3 loop spans 13 amino acids.

The chain uses TRBV20-1 and TRBJ2-5; D might be TRBD2 (5 bases). In germline, CDR1 is DFQATT, CDR2 SNEGSKA (reference sequence). The CDR3 covers 14 residues. The V end lost 5 bases, the J end lost 1 base, and 14 bases lay between the germline ends. CDR3 amino acids: CSALRPGTQETQYF. Written as DNA, the CDR3 is TGCAGTGCTCTCCGCCCGGGAACCCAAGAGACCCAGTACTTC.

This clone is categorized as medium-sized. This chain uses TRBV12-3 or TRBV12-4 with TRBJ2-4; the D is unclear. This CDR3 comprises 14 residues. Trimming shortened V by 5 bases and J by 0 bases, and 8 bases separated the two germline ends. The CDR3 DNA reads TGTGCCAGCAGTCTCGGAGTAGCCAAAAACATTCAGTACTTC. As protein: CASSLGVAKNIQYF.

In regard to this clone: One end of the junction is discordant with germline, which a read error may explain. V is TRBV6-2 or TRBV6-3 and J is TRBJ2-7; D could derive from TRBD1 or TRBD2 (7 bases each). This CDR3 spans 13 amino acids. The germline V gene encodes CDR1 MNHEY and CDR2 SVGEGT. Written as DNA, the CDR3 is TGTGCCAGCAGTTACTTGACAGGGCGGGAGCGGTACTTC. Amino acid sequence: CASSYLTGRERYF.